The 20 T cell receptor beta chains below were found in one sample sequenced in a study of T cells after yellow fever vaccination. TCRdb ran MiXCR on the 5' RACE reads and lists one entry per CDR3 protein. The data contain some 120,000 distinct CDR3 sequences, almost 9% of them singletons. Sample: CD8+ T cells sorted from PBMCs, taken on the day of the yellow fever booster vaccination. All receptors come from a man aged 18 to 29 who received the YFV17D yellow fever vaccine.

The V and J genes are TRBV28 and TRBJ2-7; D unresolved. CDR1 MDHEN and CDR2 SYDVKM come from the germline V gene. The CDR3 consists of 15 residues. Trimming left V 5 bases short and J 0 bases short, with 14 bases between. The CDR3, as DNA: TGTGCCAGCAGTGCCTTGGGGTCTTACTCCTACGAGCAGTACGTC. Residues: CASSALGSYSYEQYV.

This clonotype has more than one count but fewer than ten. The V call is TRBV4-1, the J call TRBJ2-3; no clear D. V was pared by 0 bases and J by 0 bases, with 10 bases between. CDR1 is MGHRA, CDR2 YSYEKL, per germline. The CDR3 length is 16 residues. Written as DNA, the CDR3 is TGCGCCAGCAGCCAAGATAGAGGATTTAGCACAGATACGCAGTATTTT. Protein sequence: CASSQDRGFSTDTQYF.

The sample holds a few counts of this clonotype. The chain is built from TRBV10-2 and TRBJ2-5; D could derive from TRBD1 or TRBD2 (6 bases each). The germline gives CDR1 WSHSY, CDR2 SAAADI. This CDR3 comprises 15 residues. Deletions cut 6 bases from V and 5 bases from J, with 19 bases between. In DNA, the CDR3 is TGCGCCAGCAGCGGACATAGGGGGGCCGGGGAGACCCAGTACTTC. It is translated as CASSGHRGAGETQYF.

The V gene is TRBV7-8, the J gene TRBJ1-1; a weak D match, TRBD1 (5 bases). This CDR3 has 16 residues. Germline values: CDR1 SGHVS, CDR2 FQNEAQ. V gave up 5 bases and J gave up 5 bases, with 21 bases separating them. As DNA, the CDR3 is TGTGCCAGCAGCAACCGGGACGGCCTTCCTGGGACTGAAGCTTTCTTT. It encodes CASSNRDGLPGTEAFF.

This clonotype was detected ten times or more. The CDR3 protein is CASSLSGTGGPGANVLTF. The CDR3 DNA sequence: TGTGCCAGCAGTTTATCCGGGACAGGGGGCCCTGGGGCCAACGTCCTGACTTTC. This sequence joins TRBV6-5 and TRBJ2-6; 12 nucleotides match TRBD1. CDR1 is MNHEY, CDR2 SVGAGI, per germline. J gave up 2 bases and V 4 bases, and 6 bases lay outside the gene matches. This CDR3 is 18 amino acids long.

V gene TRBV10-3 combines with J gene TRBJ2-1; 8 nucleotides line up with TRBD2. This CDR3 comprises 15 residues. Trimming at V came to 10 bases and at J to 3 bases, leaving 11 bases not matched to a gene. Germline values: CDR1 ENHRY, CDR2 SYGVKD. CDR3 region: CATLVPSGYYNEQFF. In nucleotides, the CDR3 is TGTGCCACCCTAGTACCTAGCGGGTACTACAATGAGCAGTTCTTC.

V usage is TRBV28 and J usage is TRBJ1-5; TRBD1 might be the D (5 bases). Germline assignment: CDR1 MDHEN and CDR2 SYDVKM. Trimming cost V 6 bases and J 6 bases, with 30 bases left between them. This CDR3 contains 19 residues. The CDR3 protein is CASSLRLGVPGRRGQPQHF. CDR3 nucleotide sequence: TGTGCCAGCAGCCTCCGATTGGGGGTACCAGGGCGCCGGGGTCAGCCCCAGCATTTT.

This clonotype occurred a few times. V gene TRBV4-1 combines with J gene TRBJ2-1, with 8 nucleotides matching TRBD2. CDR1 MGHRA and CDR2 YSYEKL come from the germline V gene. V lost 1 base and J lost 5; bases outside the gene matches: 7. The CDR3 has 16 amino acids. The CDR3, as DNA: TGCGCCAGCAGCCAAGCACCGGGACTAGAGGACAATGAGCAGTTCTTC. It translates to CASSQAPGLEDNEQFF.

This clonotype was found many times. The V and J genes are TRBV29-1 and TRBJ1-3; D is undetermined. This CDR3 spans 17 amino acids. The V end lost 1 base, the J end lost 0 bases, and 16 bases lay between the germline ends. Germline V gives CDR1 SQVTM, CDR2 ANQGSEA. In DNA, the CDR3 is TGCAGCGTTGAAGCTATGGGGAGCGCTCACTCTGGAAACACCATATATTTT. It translates to CSVEAMGSAHSGNTIYF.

This clonotype was seen ten or more times. J is TRBJ1-1 and V is TRBV29-1; D is ambiguous. Germline CDR1 reads SQVTM; CDR2 reads ANQGSEA. V lost 7 bases, J lost 11 bases, and 17 bases lay in between. The CDR3 is 11 residues long. CDR3 DNA: TGCAGCGCGGTAGTTCTGGCTCGGGCTTTCTTT. As protein: CSAVVLARAFF.

V is TRBV10-3 and J is TRBJ1-2; D gene uncertain. Germline CDR1 is ENHRY and CDR2 is SYGVKD. V shed 2 bases and J shed 3 bases, with 22 bases lying between them. The CDR3 contains 18 residues. CDR3 sequence reads: CAISEGYGGAPTHYGYTF. CDR3 DNA: TGTGCCATCAGTGAGGGGTATGGTGGCGCCCCAACTCACTATGGCTACACCTTC.

This clonotype was picked up many times. V gene TRBV7-9 combines with J gene TRBJ2-7; 8 bases align to TRBD1. Trimming at V came to 6 bases and at J to 5 bases, leaving 12 bases not matched to a gene. CDR3 length equals 15 residues. Germline assignment: CDR1 SEHNR and CDR2 FQNEAQ (reference sequence). CDR3 DNA: TGTGCCAGCAGTTCGGGGCCCAGGGGGCTTCACGAGCAGTACTTC. Protein: CASSSGPRGLHEQYF.

In this sample, this clonotype turned up a few times. The chain recombines TRBV3-1 with TRBJ2-1; 8 bases line up with TRBD2. CDR1 is LGHDT, CDR2 YNNKEL, per germline (reference sequence). This CDR3 has 13 residues. V lost 5 bases to trimming and J lost 9 bases; unmatched junction nucleotides: 6. CDR3 DNA sequence: TGTGCCAGCAGCTCCGGGACTAGTATTGAGCAGTTCTTC. Its translation: CASSSGTSIEQFF.

This chain links TRBV6-2 or TRBV6-3 with TRBJ2-7; D is uncertain. Germline V lookup: CDR1 MNHEY, CDR2 SVGEGT. The CDR3 extends over 13 amino acids. The ends were cut back, 2 bases at V and 2 bases at J, with 7 bases in the middle. The CDR3 spells CASSYGDTYEQYV. The DNA for the CDR3 is TGTGCCAGCAGTTACGGCGATACCTACGAGCAGTACGTC.

There are a few counts of this clonotype. The rearrangement links TRBV5-6 to TRBJ1-2; no clear D gene. V dropped 0 bases and J dropped 7 bases, with 7 bases sitting between them. The CDR3 is made up of 12 amino acids. The germline CDR1 and CDR2 sequences are SGHDT and YYEEEE. The CDR3 is CASSLGSVGYTF. The CDR3 DNA sequence: TGTGCCAGCAGCTTGGGGTCGGTTGGCTACACCTTC.

This clonotype was seen a handful of times. The genes are TRBV11-2 and TRBJ2-1, with D perhaps matching TRBD2 (6 bases). Trimming took off 0 bases at V and 0 bases at J, with 15 bases between the two ends. Germline CDR1 and CDR2: SGHAT and FQNNGV. This CDR3 comprises 18 residues. CDR3 in amino acids: CASSLDIWGDNSYNEQFF. In DNA, the CDR3 is TGTGCCAGCAGCTTAGATATATGGGGGGATAACTCCTACAATGAGCAGTTCTTC.

In its sample, this clonotype was seen many times. The chain recombines TRBV4-1 with TRBJ1-5; D ambiguous. CDR3 size: 13 residues. Looked up from germline, CDR1 is MGHRA and CDR2 is YSYEKL. Trimming cost V 0 bases and J 5 bases, with 5 bases left between them. The CDR3 nucleotides read TGCGCCAGCAGCCAAGAAAGACATCAGCCCCAGCATTTT. It specifies CASSQERHQPQHF.

V is TRBV12-3 or TRBV12-4 and J is TRBJ2-1, with D unresolved. CDR3 length: 13 residues. V was shortened by 2 bases and J by 7 bases, with 9 bases between the two germline ends. The CDR3 loop reads CASSLLWENEQFF. The CDR3 region has the DNA TGTGCCAGCAGTTTACTATGGGAAAATGAGCAGTTCTTC.

This clonotype was recorded a few times. The V gene is TRBV20-1, the J gene TRBJ2-3; D may be TRBD1 or TRBD2 (6 bases each). Germline V gives CDR1 DFQATT, CDR2 SNEGSKA (reference sequence). The CDR3 runs 15 residues. V lost 0 bases and J 2 bases, leaving 12 bases between the germline ends. The DNA of the CDR3 is TGCAGTGCTAGAGATCTCCGGGGGCTCACAGATACGCAGTATTTT. This gives the protein CSARDLRGLTDTQYF.

The chain links TRBV20-1 to TRBJ1-6; D may be TRBD1 (5 bases). Germline-derived CDR1 and CDR2 are DFQATT and SNEGSKA (reference sequence). V lost 0 bases to trimming and J lost 10 bases, with 7 bases between them. The CDR3 is 12 residues long. CDR3 coding DNA: TGCAGTGCTAGAGATGGGGCCTCACCCCTCCACTTT. Protein: CSARDGASPLHF.